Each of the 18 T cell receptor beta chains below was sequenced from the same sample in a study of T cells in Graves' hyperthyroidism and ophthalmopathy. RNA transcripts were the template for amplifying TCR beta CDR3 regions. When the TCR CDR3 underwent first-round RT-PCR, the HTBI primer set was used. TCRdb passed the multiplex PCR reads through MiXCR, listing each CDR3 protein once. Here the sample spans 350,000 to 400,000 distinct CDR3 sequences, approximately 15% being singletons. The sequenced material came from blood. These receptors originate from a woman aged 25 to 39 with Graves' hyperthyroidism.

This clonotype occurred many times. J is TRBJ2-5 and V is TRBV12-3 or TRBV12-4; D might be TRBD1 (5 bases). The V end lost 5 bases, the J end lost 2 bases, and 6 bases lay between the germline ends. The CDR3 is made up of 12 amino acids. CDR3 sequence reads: CASSRQQETQYF. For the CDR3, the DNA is TGTGCCAGCAGTAGACAGCAAGAGACCCAGTACTTC.

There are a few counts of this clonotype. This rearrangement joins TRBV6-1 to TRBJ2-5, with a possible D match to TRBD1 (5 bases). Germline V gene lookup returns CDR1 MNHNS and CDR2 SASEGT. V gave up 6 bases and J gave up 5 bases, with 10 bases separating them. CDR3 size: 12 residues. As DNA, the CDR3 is TGTGCCAGCAGCAGGGATCGGGAGACCCAGTACTTC. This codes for CASSRDRETQYF.

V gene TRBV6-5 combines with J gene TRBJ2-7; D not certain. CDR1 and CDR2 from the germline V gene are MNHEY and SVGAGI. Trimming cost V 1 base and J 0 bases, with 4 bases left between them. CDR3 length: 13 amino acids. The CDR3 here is CASSYYSSYEQYF. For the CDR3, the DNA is TGTGCCAGCAGTTACTATAGCTCCTACGAGCAGTACTTC.

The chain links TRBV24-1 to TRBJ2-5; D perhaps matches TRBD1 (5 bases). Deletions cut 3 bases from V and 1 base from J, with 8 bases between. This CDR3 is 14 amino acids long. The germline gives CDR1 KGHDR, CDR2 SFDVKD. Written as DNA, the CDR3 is TGTGCCACCAGTGATCCAGGGCCCCAAGAGACCCAGTACTTC. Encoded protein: CATSDPGPQETQYF.

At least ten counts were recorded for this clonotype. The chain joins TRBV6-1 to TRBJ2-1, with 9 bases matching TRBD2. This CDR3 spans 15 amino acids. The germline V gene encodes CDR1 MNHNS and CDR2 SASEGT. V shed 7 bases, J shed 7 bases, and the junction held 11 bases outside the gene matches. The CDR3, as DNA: TGTGCCAGCAAAACGGGTAGCGGGAGAAGGAATGAGCAGTTCTTC. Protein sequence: CASKTGSGRRNEQFF.

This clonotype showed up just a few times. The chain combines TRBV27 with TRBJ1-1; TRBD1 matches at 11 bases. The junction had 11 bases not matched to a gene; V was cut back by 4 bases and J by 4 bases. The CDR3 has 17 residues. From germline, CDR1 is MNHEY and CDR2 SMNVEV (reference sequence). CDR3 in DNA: TGTGCCAGCAGTTCGGAGCTTGGACAGGGGGCGGTCACTGAAGCTTTCTTT. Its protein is CASSSELGQGAVTEAFF.

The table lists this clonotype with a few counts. CDR3 coding DNA: TGCAGTGCTACATCAGTGGGGTTTAACACCGGGGAGCTGTTTTTT. Its translation is CSATSVGFNTGELFF. The chain is built from TRBV20-1 and TRBJ2-2, with no clear D. The CDR3 has 15 amino acids. Germline V gene lookup returns CDR1 DFQATT and CDR2 SNEGSKA (reference sequence). V gave up 4 bases and J gave up 2 bases, with 14 bases separating them.

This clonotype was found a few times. The CDR3 DNA reads as TGTGCCAGCAGTGAAACGACTAGGGGCCCCACAGATACGCAGTATTTT. This gives the protein CASSETTRGPTDTQYF. The chain carries TRBV25-1 and TRBJ2-3; D is possibly TRBD2 (6 bases). CDR1 MGHDK and CDR2 SYGVNS come from the germline V gene. The CDR3 runs 16 residues. Trimming took 2 bases from V and 2 from J, leaving 14 bases between them.

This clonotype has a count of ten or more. The CDR3 bases are TGCAGCTCAGGACAGGGCCTCGTGGAGACCCAGTACTTC. It is translated as CSSGQGLVETQYF. The chain has TRBV29-1 and TRBJ2-5; TRBD1 matches at 8 bases. The ends lost 8 bases at V and 5 bases at J; junction bases unmatched: 10. This CDR3 region has 13 residues. In germline, CDR1 is SQVTM, CDR2 ANQGSEA.

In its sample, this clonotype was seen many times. The DNA of the CDR3 is TGTGCCAGCAGGCGGGATGGGGGCTCTGAAGCTTTCTTT. Its translation is CASRRDGGSEAFF. The chain employs TRBV5-5 and TRBJ1-1, with a possible D match to TRBD1 (6 bases). Germline CDR1 reads SGHKS; CDR2 reads YYEKEE (reference sequence). This CDR3 has 13 residues. V was trimmed by 5 bases and J by 6 bases, leaving 14 bases between them.

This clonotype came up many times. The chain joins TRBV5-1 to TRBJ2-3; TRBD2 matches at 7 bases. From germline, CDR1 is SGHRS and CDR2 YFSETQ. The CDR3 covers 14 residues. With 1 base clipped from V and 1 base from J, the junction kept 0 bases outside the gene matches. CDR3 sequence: CASSLTSGTDTQYF. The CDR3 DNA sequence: TGCGCCAGCAGCTTGACTAGCGGCACAGATACGCAGTATTTT.

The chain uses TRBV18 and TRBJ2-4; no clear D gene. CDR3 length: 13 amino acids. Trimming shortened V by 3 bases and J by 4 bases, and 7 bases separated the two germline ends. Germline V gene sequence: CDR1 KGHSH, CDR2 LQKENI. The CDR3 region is CASSPSQKNIQYF. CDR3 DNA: TGTGCCAGCTCACCGTCACAGAAAAACATTCAGTACTTC.

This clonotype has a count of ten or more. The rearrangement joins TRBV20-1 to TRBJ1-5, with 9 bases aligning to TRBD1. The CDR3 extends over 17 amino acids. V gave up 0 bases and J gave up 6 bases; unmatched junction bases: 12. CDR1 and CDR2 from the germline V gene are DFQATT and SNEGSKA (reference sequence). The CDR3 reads CSARDWGLQGAGQPQHF. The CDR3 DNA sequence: TGCAGTGCTAGAGATTGGGGCTTACAGGGGGCAGGTCAGCCCCAGCATTTT.

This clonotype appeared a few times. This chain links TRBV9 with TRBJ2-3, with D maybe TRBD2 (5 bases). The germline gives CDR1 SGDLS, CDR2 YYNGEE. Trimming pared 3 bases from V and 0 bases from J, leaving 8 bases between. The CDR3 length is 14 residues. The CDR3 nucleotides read TGTGCCAGCAGCGCGAGAGGGAGCACAGATACGCAGTATTTT. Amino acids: CASSARGSTDTQYF.

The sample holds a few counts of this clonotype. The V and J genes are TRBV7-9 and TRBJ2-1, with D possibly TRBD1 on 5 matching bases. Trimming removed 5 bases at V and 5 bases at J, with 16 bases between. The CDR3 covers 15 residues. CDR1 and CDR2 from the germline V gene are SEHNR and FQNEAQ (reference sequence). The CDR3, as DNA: TGTGCCAGCAGCCCCCGGCAGGGCGCACACAATGAGCAGTTCTTC. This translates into CASSPRQGAHNEQFF.

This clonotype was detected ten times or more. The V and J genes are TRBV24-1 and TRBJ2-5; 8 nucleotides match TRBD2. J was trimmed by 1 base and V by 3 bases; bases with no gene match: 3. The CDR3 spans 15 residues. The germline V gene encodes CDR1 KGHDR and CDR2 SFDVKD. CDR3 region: CATSDPSGSQETQYF. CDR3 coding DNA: TGTGCCACCAGTGATCCCAGCGGGAGCCAAGAGACCCAGTACTTC.

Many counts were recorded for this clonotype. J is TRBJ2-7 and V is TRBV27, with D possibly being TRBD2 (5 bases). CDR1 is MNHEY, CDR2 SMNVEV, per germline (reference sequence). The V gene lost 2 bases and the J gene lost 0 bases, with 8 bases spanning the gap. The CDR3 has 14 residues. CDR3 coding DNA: TGTGCCAGCAGTTTACTTGGACTCTCCTACGAGCAGTACTTC. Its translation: CASSLLGLSYEQYF.

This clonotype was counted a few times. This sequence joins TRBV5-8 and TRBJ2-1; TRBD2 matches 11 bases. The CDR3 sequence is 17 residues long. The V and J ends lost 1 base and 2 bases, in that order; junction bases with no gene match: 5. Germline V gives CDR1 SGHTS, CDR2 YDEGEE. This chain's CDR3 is CASSLISGRAAYNEQFF. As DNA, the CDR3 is TGTGCCAGCAGCTTGATTAGCGGGAGGGCCGCCTACAATGAGCAGTTCTTC.